This entry is about one TCR beta chain. This entry belongs to a study of blood T cell dynamics during melanoma immunotherapy. For the study at large: Patients with metastatic melanoma got pembrolizumab or nivolumab-ipilimumab as first-line care.

Stated time point: pre-treatment baseline. Blood was drawn before treatment and at week 3 after checkpoint blockade. Each bulk PBMC sample had around 360 ng DNA loaded. Measured with immunoSEQ multiplex PCR; TCRdb has only the in-frame clones, and not every one. The sample yields around 14,000 clones, more than 70% seen once. The CDR3 contains 15 residues. CDR1 is LNHNV and CDR2 is YYDKDF in the germline V gene (reference sequence). The V end lost 0 bases, the J end lost 3 bases, and 12 bases lay between the germline ends. The chain combines TRBV15 with TRBJ2-7, with a possible D match to TRBD2 (6 bases). The clonotype comes from a human donor with melanoma. The sample was blood, taken from a patient treated with checkpoint blockade. CDR3 amino acids: CATSRDRAGHYEQYF. The CDR3 DNA sequence: TGTGCCACCAGCAGAGACAGAGCGGGCCACTACGAGCAGTACTTC.